This record looks at one TCR beta chain sequence and its context. Antigen unknown. The data are from a study of post-analysis software for immune sequencing data. Overall study results and limits: Strong same-batch co-clustering of samples appeared with F measure clustering. Compared against controls, patients with multiple sclerosis displayed significantly lower normalized Chao1 diversity. Four to six TRBV segments were significantly more frequent in patients than in controls. TRBV5-6, TRBV5-1 and TRBV20-1 were among these segments.

The CDR3 spans 14 residues. CDR1 SQVTM and CDR2 ANQGSEA come from the germline V gene. V dropped 6 bases and J dropped 4; count of bases not matched to a gene: 4. The library was made from cDNA and included unique molecular identifiers. TCRdb re-called the PCR reads through MiXCR, storing one row per CDR3 protein. The data contain 750,000 to 950,000 distinct CDR3 sequences, roughly 50% of them singletons. V is TRBV29-1 and J is TRBJ2-5; TRBD2 agrees at 14 bases. Sample: blood. The origin of this receptor is a girl aged 10-17 years with multiple sclerosis. DNA for the CDR3: TGCAGCGTGTCCGGGACTAGCGGGAGAGAGACCCAGTACTTC. Residues: CSVSGTSGRETQYF.